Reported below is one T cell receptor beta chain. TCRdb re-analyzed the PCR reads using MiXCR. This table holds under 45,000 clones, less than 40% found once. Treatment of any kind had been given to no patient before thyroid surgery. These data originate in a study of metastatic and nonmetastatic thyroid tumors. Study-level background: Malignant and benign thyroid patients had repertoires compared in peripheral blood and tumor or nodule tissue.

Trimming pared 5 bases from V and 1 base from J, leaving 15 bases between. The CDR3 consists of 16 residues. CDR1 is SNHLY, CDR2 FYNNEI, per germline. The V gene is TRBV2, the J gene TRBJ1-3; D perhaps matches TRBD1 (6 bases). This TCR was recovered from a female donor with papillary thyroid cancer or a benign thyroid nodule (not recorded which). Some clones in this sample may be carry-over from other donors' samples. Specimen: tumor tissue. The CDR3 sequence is CASSIRDTGSGNTIYF. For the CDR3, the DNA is TGTGCCAGCAGTATCCGGGACACAGGATCTGGAAACACCATATATTTT.